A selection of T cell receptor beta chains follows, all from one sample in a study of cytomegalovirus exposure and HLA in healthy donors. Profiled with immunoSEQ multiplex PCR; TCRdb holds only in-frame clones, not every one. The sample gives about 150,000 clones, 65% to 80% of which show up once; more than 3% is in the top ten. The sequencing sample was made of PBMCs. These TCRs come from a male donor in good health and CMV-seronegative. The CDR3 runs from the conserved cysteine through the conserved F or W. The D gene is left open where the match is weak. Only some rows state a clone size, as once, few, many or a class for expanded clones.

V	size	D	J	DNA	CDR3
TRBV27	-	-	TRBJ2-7	TGTGCCAGCAGTTCCCTAGGGACATCCAGTAGGGTTGAGCAGTACTTC	CASSSLGTSSRVEQYF
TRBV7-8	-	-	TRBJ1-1	TGTGCCAGCAGCCCGCACAGGGATAACACTGAAGCTTTCTTT	CASSPHRDNTEAFF
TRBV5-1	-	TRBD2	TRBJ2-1	TGCGCCAGCAGCCCCTGGGGTAGCGGGAGTCCCCCTGAGCAGTTCTTC	CASSPWGSGSPPEQFF
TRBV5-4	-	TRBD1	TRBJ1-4	TGTGCCAGCAGCCCGGACAGGGGAGGGATGGTGCAAGGAAAACTGTTTTTT	CASSPDRGGMVQGKLFF
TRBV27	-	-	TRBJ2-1	TGTGCCAGCAGTATTAAGTGGGGAGTAATAAATGAGCAGTTCTTC	CASSIKWGVINEQFF
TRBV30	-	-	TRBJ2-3	TGTGCCGAGGGGCGGGGTATGGGCACAGATACGCAGTATTTT	CAEGRGMGTDTQYF
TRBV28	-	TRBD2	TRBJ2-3	TGTGCCAGCAGCCTAGGACTAGCGGGGGCAGATACGCAGTATTTT	CASSLGLAGADTQYF
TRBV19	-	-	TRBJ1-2	TGTGCCAGTAGTACGTCGTCGGGAACTTACTATGGCTACACCTTC	CASSTSSGTYYGYTF
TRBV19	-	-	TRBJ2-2	TGTGCCAGTAGTGGACAGACGAACACCGGGGAGCTGTTTTTT	CASSGQTNTGELFF
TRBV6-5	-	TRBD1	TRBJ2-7	TGTGCCAGCAGACTAGGACAGGGGGACCCCTACGAGCAGTACTTC	CASRLGQGDPYEQYF
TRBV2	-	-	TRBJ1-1	TGTGCCAGCAGTGGTAACAGGAACACTGAAGCTTTCTTT	CASSGNRNTEAFF
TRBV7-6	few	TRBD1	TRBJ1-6	TGTGCCAGCAGAAGGGACAGTTTTAATTCACCCCTCCACTTT	CASRRDSFNSPLHF
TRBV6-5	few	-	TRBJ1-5	TGTGCCAGCAGTTACGTCAGGGATCAGCCCCAGCATTTT	CASSYVRDQPQHF
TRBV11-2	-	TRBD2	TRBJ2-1	TGTGCCAGCAGCTTAGAGGGGCTAGCGGGGTACAATGAGCAGTTCTTC	CASSLEGLAGYNEQFF
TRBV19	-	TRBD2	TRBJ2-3	TGTGCCAGTGCGGTTGCGGGAGTTACAGATACACAGTATTTT	CASAVAGVTDTQYF
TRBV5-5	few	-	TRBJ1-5	TGTGCCAGCAGCCCCGACAGAGACAATCAGCCCCAGCATTTT	CASSPDRDNQPQHF
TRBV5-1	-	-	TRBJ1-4	TGCGCCAGCAGCTTGGGGGGACACTCGGCAACTAATGAAAAACTGTTTTTT	CASSLGGHSATNEKLFF
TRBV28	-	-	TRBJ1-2	TGTGCCAGCAGTTTATGGCAGAACTATGGCTACACCTTC	CASSLWQNYGYTF
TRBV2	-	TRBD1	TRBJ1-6	TGTGCCAGCAGTGAAGTTAGGGGACAGGGTAATTCACCCCTCCACTTT	CASSEVRGQGNSPLHF
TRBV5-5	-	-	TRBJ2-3	TGTGCCAGCAGCTTGGCCGCCCAGACTAGCACAGATACGCAGTATTTT	CASSLAAQTSTDTQYF
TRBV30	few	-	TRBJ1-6	TGTGCCCTGGCCAGGGCATATAATTCACCCCTCCACTTT	CALARAYNSPLHF